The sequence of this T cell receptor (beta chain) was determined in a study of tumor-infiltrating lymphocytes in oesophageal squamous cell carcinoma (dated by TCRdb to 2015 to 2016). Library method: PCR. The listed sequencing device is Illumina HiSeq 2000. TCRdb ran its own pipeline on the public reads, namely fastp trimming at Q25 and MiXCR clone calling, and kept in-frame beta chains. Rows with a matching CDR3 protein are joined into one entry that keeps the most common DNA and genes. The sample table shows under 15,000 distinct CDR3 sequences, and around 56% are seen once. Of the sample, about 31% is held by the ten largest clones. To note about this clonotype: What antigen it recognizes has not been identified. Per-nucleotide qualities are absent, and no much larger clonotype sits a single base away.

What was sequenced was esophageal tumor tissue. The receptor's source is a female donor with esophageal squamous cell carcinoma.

The nucleotide sequence reads as follows: TGTGCCAGCAGCTTAAGTGGTTATAGCAATCAGCCCCAGCATTTT. Translated, it gives CASSLSGYSNQPQHF. The V and J segments used are TRBV7-2 and TRBJ1-5; the D segment cannot be called with confidence. CDR1 and CDR2 are drawn from the germline V gene: SGHTA, FQGNSA. The CDR3 measures 15 amino acids from cysteine to phenylalanine. Only the CDR3 DNA stays, 45 bases, in frame from base 1. V is clipped by 2 bases and J by 0 bases, and the sequence between their germline boundaries is 8 bases long.